In this sample, the clone carrying this T cell receptor beta chain turned up a few times. Two oligonucleotides, mixed equimolar, formed the beta constant-region primer covering TRBC1 and TRBC2. In TCRdb, the UMI-ligation and nested PCR reads were re-called with MiXCR into one record per CDR3 protein. The table includes some 83,000 distinct CDR3 sequences, under 15% detected once. The data were obtained in a study of naive and memory T cell subsets. V was clipped by 6 bases and J by 1 base; unmatched bases: 4. Germline-derived CDR1 and CDR2 are KGHSH and LQKENI. The CDR3 is made up of 15 amino acids. Material: central memory CD4+ T cells from blood. The clonotype originates from a human donor in good health. The chain couples TRBV18 to TRBJ2-3, with 10 bases that match TRBD2. DNA of the CDR3: TGTGCCAGCTCGGCCGGGACTAGCGGCACAGATACGCAGTATTTT. It yields the protein CASSAGTSGTDTQYF.